The 21 T cell receptor beta chains listed next were all sequenced from one sample in a study of blood T cell repertoires in COVID-19. The assay was immunoSEQ multiplex PCR, and TCRdb's table has in-frame clones only and misses some. The sample consists of around 140,000 clones, roughly 84% of them appearing once. Sample: peripheral blood. The receptors come from a human donor in a cohort sampled during active COVID-19.

The genes are TRBV7-7 and TRBJ1-3, with TRBD1 matching over 7 bases. J lost 0 bases, V lost 5 bases, and 4 bases had no gene match. Germline-derived CDR1 and CDR2 are SSHAT and FNYEAQ (reference sequence). The CDR3 is made up of 15 amino acids. The CDR3 DNA sequence: TGTGCCAGCAGCCCAGGGACAGACTCTGGAAACACCATATATTTT. Translating it yields CASSPGTDSGNTIYF.

A single count supports this clone. The chain combines TRBV5-1 with TRBJ2-5; 7 nucleotides align to TRBD1. Germline CDR1 SGHRS, CDR2 YFSETQ. The CDR3 loop spans 14 amino acids. Trimming removed 3 bases from V and 4 bases from J; junction bases left unmatched: 6. In nucleotides, the CDR3 is TGCGCCAGCAGCTCTACCGGGACAGCAGAGACCCAGTACTTC. This codes for CASSSTGTAETQYF.

The J gene is TRBJ1-1, the V gene TRBV11-3, with TRBD1 as a possible D gene (6 bases). The CDR3 has 14 amino acids. From germline, CDR1 is SGHNT and CDR2 YENEEA. V lost 8 bases and J 3 bases, leaving 16 bases between the germline ends. The CDR3 sequence is CASGEGQGYTEAFF. CDR3 DNA sequence: TGTGCCAGCGGGGAGGGGCAGGGGTACACTGAAGCTTTCTTT.

This chain joins TRBV3-1 (or the pseudogene TRBV3-2) and TRBJ2-1; a possible D gene is TRBD1 (5 bases). With 4 bases removed from V and 6 bases from J, the gap between germline ends came to 13 bases. CDR3 size: 14 residues. The germline V gene encodes CDR1 LGHDT and CDR2 YNNKEL (reference sequence). CDR3 sequence: CASSRLGLGNEQFF. Here the CDR3 DNA reads TGTGCCAGCAGCCGCCTGGGGCTGGGCAATGAGCAGTTCTTC.

This clone was seen once. The chain couples TRBV30 to TRBJ1-1; 9 bases are a match to TRBD1. CDR3 length: 15 amino acids. J gave up 1 base and V 3 bases, and 6 bases lay outside the gene matches. The germline CDR1 and CDR2 sequences are GTSNPN and SVGIG (reference sequence). CDR3 loop: CAWRDGQGTNTEAFF. CDR3 bases: TGTGCCTGGAGGGACGGACAGGGGACGAACACTGAAGCTTTCTTT.

J is TRBJ2-4 and V is TRBV11-3, with a tentative D call TRBD2 (7 bases). There are 15 residues in the CDR3. V shed 3 bases and J shed 4 bases, with 13 bases lying between them. Looked up from germline, CDR1 is SGHNT and CDR2 is YENEEA. CDR3 residues: CASSLGGARKNIQYF. The CDR3, as DNA: TGTGCCAGCAGCTTGGGGGGGGCGAGGAAAAACATTCAGTACTTC. The whole variable domain, filled in from reference TRBV11-3 and TRBJ2-4, reads EAGVVQSPRYKIIEKKQPVAFWCNPISGHNTLYWYLQNLGQGPELLIRYENEEAVDDSQLPKDRFSAERLKGVDSTLKIQPAELGDSAVYLCASSLGGARKNIQYFGAGTRLSVL.

The genes are TRBV6-6 and TRBJ1-5; TRBD1 might be the D (6 bases). Trimming took off 2 bases at V and 0 bases at J, with 8 bases between the two ends. Germline CDR1 MNHNY, CDR2 SVGAGI (reference sequence). The CDR3 runs 15 residues. The CDR3 bases are TGTGCCAGCAGTTACGGACAGACTAGCAATCAGCCCCAGCATTTT. Translated: CASSYGQTSNQPQHF.

The rearrangement joins TRBV5-4 to TRBJ2-5; D is unresolved. This CDR3 spans 14 amino acids. CDR1 is SGHNT, CDR2 YYREEE, per germline (reference sequence). Trimming left V 4 bases short and J 5 bases short, with 15 bases between. The CDR3 spells CASSHVDFMETQYF. The CDR3 DNA reads as TGTGCCAGCAGCCATGTAGACTTTATGGAGACCCAGTACTTC.

CDR3 sequence reads: CASMKLEGKAGNTIYF. For the CDR3, the DNA is TGTGCCAGCATGAAGTTGGAGGGGAAGGCTGGAAACACCATATATTTT. The chain employs TRBV28 and TRBJ1-3, with D perhaps TRBD1 (5 bases). From germline, CDR1 is MDHEN and CDR2 SYDVKM. The CDR3 is 16 residues long. Trimming stripped 7 bases from V and 2 bases from J, with 18 bases between.

The chain combines TRBV3-1 (or the pseudogene TRBV3-2) with TRBJ1-1; TRBD1 matches at 7 bases. The CDR3 is 14 residues long. The ends lost 4 bases at V and 3 bases at J; junction bases unmatched: 5. Looked up from germline, CDR1 is LGHDT and CDR2 is YNNKEL (reference sequence). The CDR3, as DNA: TGTGCCAGCAGCCCCGGAAGGGGGCACACTGAAGCTTTCTTT. Its translation is CASSPGRGHTEAFF.

This clone was found a few times. The chain is built from TRBV5-6 and TRBJ1-3; D may be TRBD1 (6 bases). The CDR3 spans 15 residues. Per germline, CDR1 SGHDT and CDR2 YYEEEE. Trimming cost V 5 bases and J 4 bases, with 16 bases left between them. CDR3 nucleotides: TGTGCCAGCAGACTTCAGGGGTACGGAGGAAACACCATATATTTT. It encodes CASRLQGYGGNTIYF.

This clone was seen once. The chain is built from TRBV27 and TRBJ1-5; D is uncertain. CDR1 and CDR2 from the germline V gene are MNHEY and SMNVEV (reference sequence). Trimming shortened V by 3 bases and J by 1 base, and 10 bases separated the two germline ends. The CDR3 loop spans 15 amino acids. The CDR3 nucleotides are TGTGCCAGCAGTTTCCAGGTAGGAAGCAATCAGCCCCAGCATTTT. Protein product: CASSFQVGSNQPQHF.

Remarks on this clone: Other DNA sequences in this sample translate to the same CDR3. The CDR3, as DNA: TGTGCCAGTAGTAGTACGGGGAACACTGAAGCTTTCTTT. Its protein product is CASSSTGNTEAFF. The chain joins TRBV19 to TRBJ1-1; D not resolved. CDR1 and CDR2 (germline): LNHDA, SQIVND (reference sequence). The CDR3 has 13 residues. V lost 4 bases to trimming and J lost 1 base, with 7 bases between them. Full variable domain (missing parts from reference TRBV19 and TRBJ1-1): DGGITQSPKYLFRKEGQNVTLSCEQNLNHDAMYWYRQDPGQGLRLIYYSQIVNDFQKGDIAEGYSVSREKKESFPLTVTSAQKNPTAFYLCASSSTGNTEAFFGQGTRLTVV.

This chain joins TRBV11-2 and TRBJ2-7; 7 nucleotides match TRBD1. Germline CDR1 and CDR2: SGHAT and FQNNGV. The J segment lost 0 bases and the V segment lost 5 bases, leaving 7 bases of the junction unmatched. There are 15 residues in the CDR3. CDR3 in DNA: TGTGCCAGCAGCGCTTCGGACAGGCGCTCCTACGAGCAGTACTTC. Translated, it gives CASSASDRRSYEQYF.

V gene TRBV3-1 (or the pseudogene TRBV3-2) combines with J gene TRBJ2-5; 16 bases line up with TRBD2. V lost 3 bases and J lost 10; bases outside the gene matches: 8. The germline V gene encodes CDR1 LGHDT and CDR2 YNNKEL (reference sequence). CDR3 size: 16 residues. The CDR3 spells CASSQGLAGGPGGQYF. The DNA of the CDR3 is TGTGCCAGCAGCCAGGGACTAGCGGGAGGGCCCGGGGGCCAGTACTTC.

The rearrangement uses TRBV7-9 and TRBJ2-1; D remains unclear. There are 14 residues in the CDR3. Germline V lookup: CDR1 SEHNR, CDR2 FQNEAQ (reference sequence). Trimming took off 1 base at V and 5 bases at J, with 9 bases between the two ends. In nucleotides, the CDR3 is TGTGCCAGCAGCTTAGGGAGTCAACACAATGAGCAGTTCTTC. Its translation: CASSLGSQHNEQFF.

The CDR3 nucleotides read TGTGCCAGCAGTTACGATCGAGCGGCCACAGATACGCAGTATTTT. Translating it yields CASSYDRAATDTQYF. This chain links TRBV6-2 or TRBV6-3 with TRBJ2-3; D might be TRBD2 (5 bases). V lost 2 bases and J lost 2, with 11 bases in between. The CDR3 loop spans 15 amino acids. Per germline, CDR1 MNHEY and CDR2 SVGEGT.

The chain uses TRBV5-1 and TRBJ1-1; D possibly corresponds to TRBD1 (5 bases). This CDR3 comprises 15 residues. V lost 4 bases, J lost 6 bases, and 19 bases lay in between. The germline gives CDR1 SGHRS, CDR2 YFSETQ. The DNA of the CDR3 is TGCGCCAGCAGCCAGCGGGGGACGTTGTCTTCTGAAGCTTTCTTT. Translating it yields CASSQRGTLSSEAFF.

The V call is TRBV6-2 or TRBV6-3, the J call TRBJ2-7; possible D gene TRBD1, 6 bases. CDR3 length: 13 residues. V was clipped by 4 bases and J by 6 bases, with 13 bases between them. CDR1 MNHEY and CDR2 SVGEGT come from the germline V gene. The CDR3 protein is CASSSNFRGEQYV. CDR3 nucleotides: TGTGCCAGCAGTTCCAATTTCAGGGGCGAGCAGTACGTC.

The chain carries TRBV9 and TRBJ1-1; D is uncertain. Germline CDR1 reads SGDLS; CDR2 reads YYNGEE. Trimming took off 4 bases at V and 4 bases at J, with 11 bases between the two ends. The CDR3 sequence is 13 residues long. CDR3 in amino acids: CASSRTGGTEAFF. DNA of the CDR3: TGTGCCAGCAGCAGGACTGGAGGCACTGAAGCTTTCTTT.

V usage is TRBV4-3 and J usage is TRBJ1-2; weak D call: TRBD1 (6 bases). V lost 0 bases, J lost 3 bases, and 11 bases lay in between. Per germline, CDR1 LGHNA and CDR2 YSLEER. The length of the CDR3 is 15 residues. The CDR3 bases are TGCGCCAGCAGCCAAGACAGGGGCCAGCACTATGGCTACACCTTC. It codes for CASSQDRGQHYGYTF.